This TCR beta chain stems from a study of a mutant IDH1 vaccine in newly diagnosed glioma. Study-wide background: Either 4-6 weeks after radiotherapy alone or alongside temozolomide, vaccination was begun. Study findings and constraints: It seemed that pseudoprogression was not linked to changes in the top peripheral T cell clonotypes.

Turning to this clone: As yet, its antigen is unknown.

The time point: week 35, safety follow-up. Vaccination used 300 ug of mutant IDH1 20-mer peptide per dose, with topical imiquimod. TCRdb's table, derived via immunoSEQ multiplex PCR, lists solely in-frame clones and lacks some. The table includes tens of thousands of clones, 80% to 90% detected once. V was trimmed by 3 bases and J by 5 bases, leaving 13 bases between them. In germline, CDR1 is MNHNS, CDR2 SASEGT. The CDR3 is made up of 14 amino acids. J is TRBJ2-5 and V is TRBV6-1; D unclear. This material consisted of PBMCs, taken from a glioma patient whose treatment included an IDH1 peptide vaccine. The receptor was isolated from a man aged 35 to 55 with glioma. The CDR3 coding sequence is TGTGCCAGCAGTGATCTGTGGCAGGATGAGACCCAGTACTTC. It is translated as CASSDLWQDETQYF.